These 27 T cell receptor beta chains came from one sample sequenced in a study of blood T cell repertoires in COVID-19. TCRdb's copy holds only in-frame clones and misses some; the assay was immunoSEQ multiplex PCR. This table holds roughly 410,000 clones, roughly 90% found once. The specimen was peripheral blood. These receptors were obtained from a woman aged 40 to 49 with COVID-19, enrolled during active disease.

V and J are TRBV10-3 and TRBJ1-5, with TRBD1 identical over 9 bases. V was pared by 0 bases and J by 4 bases, with 4 bases of the junction left unmatched. Germline V gene data show CDR1 as ENHRY and CDR2 as SYGVKD. CDR3 length: 16 amino acids. CDR3 in amino acids: CAISESGTGRNQPQHF. CDR3 nucleotides: TGTGCCATCAGTGAGTCGGGGACAGGGAGAAATCAGCCCCAGCATTTT.

The chain recombines TRBV5-4 with TRBJ1-1; TRBD1 matches at 8 bases. The CDR3 totals 19 residues. Unmatched junction bases numbered 19, after V lost 0 bases and J lost 6 bases. The germline gives CDR1 SGHNT, CDR2 YYREEE (reference sequence). The CDR3 loop is CASSLGSRARPRGLAEAFF. The CDR3 bases are TGTGCCAGCAGCTTGGGATCCAGGGCGCGTCCCAGGGGGCTGGCTGAAGCTTTCTTT.

V usage is TRBV30 and J usage is TRBJ1-1, with D possibly matching TRBD1 (5 bases). The CDR3 contains 12 residues. V was pared by 4 bases and J by 5 bases, with 11 bases between. CDR1 and CDR2 from the germline V gene are GTSNPN and SVGIG (reference sequence). The CDR3 DNA reads TGTGCCTGGAATGTACGGGGGACTGAAGCTTTCTTT. This encodes CAWNVRGTEAFF.

The rearrangement joins TRBV7-8 to TRBJ2-7; 11 nucleotides line up with TRBD2. This CDR3 comprises 14 residues. Germline-derived CDR1 and CDR2 are SGHVS and FQNEAQ. The ends lost 2 bases at V and 7 bases at J; junction bases unmatched: 4. CDR3 region: CASSLRASGGEQYF. CDR3 DNA: TGTGCCAGCAGCTTAAGGGCTAGCGGGGGGGAGCAGTACTTC.

The chain has TRBV3-1 (or the pseudogene TRBV3-2) and TRBJ2-3; TRBD2 agrees at 10 bases. J was trimmed by 5 bases and V by 6 bases; bases with no gene match: 8. The germline V gene has CDR1 LGHDT and CDR2 YNNKEL (reference sequence). The CDR3 length is 15 residues. The CDR3 here is CASSPSGRVGDTQYF. As DNA, the CDR3 is TGTGCCAGCAGTCCTAGCGGGAGAGTAGGAGATACGCAGTATTTT.

The V and J genes are TRBV12-3 or TRBV12-4 and TRBJ1-1, with D hard to call. Trimming removed 6 bases from V and 3 bases from J, with 8 bases in between. The CDR3 runs 12 residues. As DNA, the CDR3 is TGTGCCAGCAGAAGGAGCTACACTGAAGCTTTCTTT. Residues: CASRRSYTEAFF.

J is TRBJ2-7 and V is TRBV11-2; D is unclear. V lost 2 bases and J lost 1, with 9 bases in between. This CDR3 comprises 14 residues. CDR1 and CDR2 (germline): SGHAT, FQNNGV. CDR3 region: CASSLQRASYEQYF. The DNA of the CDR3 is TGTGCCAGCAGCTTACAGCGAGCATCCTACGAGCAGTACTTC.

The chain has TRBV7-2 and TRBJ2-2; possible D gene TRBD1, 6 bases. V was clipped by 2 bases and J by 4 bases, with 11 bases between them. There are 15 residues in the CDR3. The germline gives CDR1 SGHTA, CDR2 FQGNSA. The CDR3 reads CASSLNRVPTGELFF. The CDR3 DNA is TGTGCCAGCAGCTTAAACAGGGTTCCCACCGGGGAGCTGTTTTTT.

The V call is TRBV9, the J call TRBJ1-2, with D maybe TRBD1 (6 bases). The CDR3 length is 15 residues. The germline gives CDR1 SGDLS, CDR2 YYNGEE. The V end lost 4 bases, the J end lost 2 bases, and 15 bases lay between the germline ends. CDR3: CASSRDTLYNYGYTF. The CDR3 region has the DNA TGTGCCAGCAGCCGGGACACTCTGTACAACTATGGCTACACCTTC.

This clone was detected once. This chain connects TRBV7-2 to TRBJ2-5; no firm D call. Trimming cost V 0 bases and J 2 bases, with 10 bases left between them. From germline, CDR1 is SGHTA and CDR2 FQGNSA. The CDR3 runs 15 residues. The CDR3 sequence is CASSLAGSPQETQYF. The CDR3 DNA is TGTGCCAGCAGCTTAGCCGGTAGTCCTCAAGAGACCCAGTACTTC.

The rearrangement joins TRBV6-5 to TRBJ1-5; the D gene is possibly TRBD1 (6 bases). Germline CDR1 is MNHEY and CDR2 is SVGAGI. This CDR3 comprises 15 residues. The V and J ends lost 10 bases and 4 bases respectively, with 20 bases between them. CDR3 in amino acids: CAISQGTIPNQPQHF. The CDR3 DNA reads as TGTGCCATCTCACAGGGAACGATACCAAATCAGCCCCAGCATTTT.

The chain combines TRBV6-2 or TRBV6-3 with TRBJ1-5; D may be TRBD1 (5 bases). Trimming stripped 6 bases from V and 1 base from J, with 19 bases between. The CDR3 contains 17 residues. Germline CDR1 MNHEY, CDR2 SVGEGT. CDR3 nucleotides: TGTGCCAGCAGACCTGCATTGGGGGGATACAGCAATCAGCCCCAGCATTTT. It encodes CASRPALGGYSNQPQHF.

The chain employs TRBV2 and TRBJ2-7, with D possibly being TRBD1 (6 bases). Germline V lookup: CDR1 SNHLY, CDR2 FYNNEI. The V and J ends lost 5 bases and 2 bases respectively, with 16 bases between them. This CDR3 spans 15 amino acids. Here the CDR3 reads CASSPTPGGTYEQYF. Here the CDR3 DNA reads TGTGCCAGCAGTCCTACCCCTGGGGGCACCTACGAGCAGTACTTC. The full variable domain, rest sourced from reference TRBV2 and TRBJ2-7, is EPEVTQTPSHQVTQMGQEVILRCVPISNHLYFYWYRQILGQKVEFLVSFYNNEISEKSEIFDDQFSVERPDGSNFTLKIRSTKLEDSAMYFCASSPTPGGTYEQYFGPGTRLTVT.

As concerns this clone: Other DNA sequences in the sample encode the same CDR3. This chain links TRBV7-9 with TRBJ2-7; TRBD2 matches 8 bases. V was clipped by 3 bases and J by 0 bases; unmatched bases: 1. This CDR3 region has 14 residues. Germline CDR1 SEHNR, CDR2 FQNEAQ (reference sequence). As DNA, the CDR3 is TGTGCCAGCAGCTTGGCGGGGGGCTCCTACGAGCAGTACTTC. It encodes CASSLAGGSYEQYF.

This clone has a handful of counts. The CDR3 nucleotides are TGTGCCAGCTTCAACAAGGGAGGTTATAATGAAAAACTGTTTTTT. This sequence encodes CASFNKGGYNEKLFF. The rearrangement links TRBV2 to TRBJ1-4; D gene unclear. V was clipped by 8 bases and J by 4 bases, with 17 bases between them. The germline gives CDR1 SNHLY, CDR2 FYNNEI. The CDR3 sequence is 15 residues long. Together with reference TRBV2 and TRBJ1-4, the CDR3 gives the full variable domain: EPEVTQTPSHQVTQMGQEVILRCVPISNHLYFYWYRQILGQKVEFLVSFYNNEISEKSEIFDDQFSVERPDGSNFTLKIRSTKLEDSAMYFCASFNKGGYNEKLFFGSGTQLSVL.

The chain uses TRBV19 and TRBJ2-1, with 9 bases matching TRBD2. The V and J ends lost 0 bases and 10 bases, in that order; junction bases with no gene match: 10. Germline CDR1 is LNHDA and CDR2 is SQIVND (reference sequence). This CDR3 comprises 16 residues. DNA of the CDR3: TGTGCCAGTAGTATAGATCCAGCGGGGGGCGCGTGGGAGCAGTTCTTC. Encoded protein: CASSIDPAGGAWEQFF.

The rearrangement uses TRBV7-2 and TRBJ2-2; 8 positions agree with TRBD2. V was clipped by 1 base and J by 5 bases; unmatched bases: 3. The CDR3 has 15 residues. The germline gives CDR1 SGHTA, CDR2 FQGNSA. The CDR3 DNA reads as TGTGCCAGCAGCTTAGGACAGCGGGGGACCGGGGAGCTGTTTTTT. This codes for CASSLGQRGTGELFF.

This clone is a singleton in its sample. The V and J genes are TRBV9 and TRBJ1-6, with no clear D. Germline CDR1 and CDR2: SGDLS and YYNGEE. Trimming removed 2 bases at V and 7 bases at J, with 4 bases between. CDR3 length: 12 residues. The CDR3 protein is CASSVINSPLHF. CDR3 DNA sequence: TGTGCCAGCAGCGTTATCAATTCACCCCTCCACTTT.

This clone was seen more than once but under ten times. The rearrangement uses TRBV29-1 and TRBJ1-1, with a weak D call TRBD1 (6 bases). V was pared by 4 bases and J by 1 base, with 13 bases between. The V gene's germline CDR1 is SQVTM and CDR2 ANQGSEA. The CDR3 runs to 14 residues. The CDR3 spells CSVASGTQNTEAFF. In DNA form, the CDR3 reads TGCAGCGTTGCTTCCGGGACACAGAACACTGAAGCTTTCTTT.

The V gene is TRBV29-1, the J gene TRBJ1-2; 8 positions agree with TRBD1. The ends lost 5 bases at V and 3 bases at J; junction bases unmatched: 8. Germline values: CDR1 SQVTM, CDR2 ANQGSEA. CDR3 length: 14 residues. CDR3 sequence (DNA): TGCAGCGTTCGGGACCTGGACAGGGACTATGGCTACACCTTC. Its translation is CSVRDLDRDYGYTF. Full variable domain (outside the CDR3, taken from reference TRBV29-1 and TRBJ1-2): SAVISQKPSRDICQRGTSLTIQCQVDSQVTMMFWYRQQPGQSLTLIATANQGSEATYESGFVIDKFPISRPNLTFSTLTVSNMSPEDSSIYLCSVRDLDRDYGYTFGSGTRLTVV.

This chain connects TRBV19 to TRBJ1-5; D is unclear. In germline, CDR1 is LNHDA, CDR2 SQIVND (reference sequence). The V gene lost 5 bases and the J gene lost 10 bases, with 18 bases spanning the gap. The CDR3 runs to 14 residues. The CDR3 loop reads CASSSPHSLNPQHF. DNA for the CDR3: TGTGCCAGTAGTTCGCCCCACTCCTTGAACCCCCAGCATTTT.

This clone was detected once. The chain couples TRBV7-2 to TRBJ2-1, with 7 bases matching TRBD2. From germline, CDR1 is SGHTA and CDR2 FQGNSA. This CDR3 region has 14 residues. V shed 1 base and J 5 bases; nucleotides not matched to a gene: 2. CDR3 sequence reads: CASSLVAGNNEQFF. CDR3 coding DNA: TGTGCCAGCAGCTTAGTAGCGGGCAACAATGAGCAGTTCTTC.

The rearrangement uses TRBV7-9 and TRBJ1-1, with TRBD1 matching over 7 bases. J gave up 3 bases and V 3 bases, and 16 bases lay outside the gene matches. CDR3 length: 18 residues. Germline-derived CDR1 and CDR2 are SEHNR and FQNEAQ (reference sequence). The CDR3 DNA reads as TGTGCCAGCAGCTTGGGGATAGAGGGACAGACTCCTGACACTGAAGCTTTCTTT. It encodes CASSLGIEGQTPDTEAFF.

The chain employs TRBV28 and TRBJ1-5; D is uncertain. V lost 3 bases and J 2 bases, leaving 11 bases between the germline ends. The germline V gene encodes CDR1 MDHEN and CDR2 SYDVKM. CDR3 length: 15 amino acids. Written as DNA, the CDR3 is TGTGCCAGCAGTTTCGATGGGAGTGGCAATCAGCCCCAGCATTTT. Protein product: CASSFDGSGNQPQHF. The whole variable domain, filled in from reference TRBV28 and TRBJ1-5, reads DVKVTQSSRYLVKRTGEKVFLECVQDMDHENMFWYRQDPGLGLRLIYFSYDVKMKEKGDIPEGYSVSREKKERFSLILESASTNQTSMYLCASSFDGSGNQPQHFGDGTRLSIL.

The sample holds a few counts of this clone. V usage is TRBV4-2 and J usage is TRBJ2-7; the match to TRBD1 covers 8 bases. This CDR3 spans 14 amino acids. From germline, CDR1 is LGHNA and CDR2 YNFKEQ. Unmatched junction bases numbered 2, after V lost 3 bases and J lost 1 base. CDR3 loop: CASSQGQDSYEQYF. The CDR3 region has the DNA TGTGCCAGCAGCCAGGGACAGGATTCCTACGAGCAGTACTTC.

The chain employs TRBV7-9 and TRBJ1-1; TRBD1 agrees at 7 bases. The CDR3 sequence is 12 residues long. CDR1 and CDR2 (germline): SEHNR, FQNEAQ (reference sequence). V shed 5 bases, J shed 3 bases, and the junction held 0 bases outside the gene matches. In DNA, the CDR3 is TGTGCCAGCAGCGACAGGGACACTGAAGCTTTCTTT. The encoded protein is CASSDRDTEAFF. Drawing the rest from reference TRBV7-9 and TRBJ1-1, the complete variable domain is DTGVSQNPRHKITKRGQNVTFRCDPISEHNRLYWYRQTLGQGPEFLTYFQNEAQLEKSRLLSDRFSAERPKGSFSTLEIQRTEQGDSAMYLCASSDRDTEAFFGQGTRLTVV.

This rearrangement joins TRBV28 to TRBJ1-2; tentatively, D is TRBD1 (6 bases). V dropped 1 base and J dropped 1 base, with 16 bases sitting between them. The CDR3 runs to 17 residues. Germline V gene data show CDR1 as MDHEN and CDR2 as SYDVKM. As DNA, the CDR3 is TGTGCCAGCAGTTTATCGTATACAGGGATGCTTAACTATGGCTACACCTTC. This encodes CASSLSYTGMLNYGYTF.